The 21 T cell receptor beta chains below all came from one sample that was sequenced in a study of blood T cell repertoires in COVID-19. Assay: immunoSEQ multiplex PCR; the TCRdb copy retains only in-frame clones and omits some. Among roughly 260,000 clones listed, roughly 88% were seen once. Sequenced material: peripheral blood. The origin of the receptors is a woman between 40 and 55 years old who had recovered from COVID-19.

This chain joins TRBV6-5 and TRBJ2-1; D is unresolved. Trimming shortened V by 6 bases and J by 4 bases, and 16 bases separated the two germline ends. This CDR3 comprises 15 residues. The V gene's germline CDR1 is MNHEY and CDR2 SVGAGI. The CDR3 reads CASRDSGSLYNEQFF. In DNA form, the CDR3 reads TGTGCCAGCAGAGACTCCGGGTCCCTATACAATGAGCAGTTCTTC.

This chain connects TRBV28 to TRBJ2-1; possibly TRBD2 for D (5 bases). Germline CDR1 MDHEN, CDR2 SYDVKM. Trimming cost V 2 bases and J 1 base, with 6 bases left between them. This CDR3 spans 14 amino acids. The CDR3 DNA sequence: TGTGCCAGCAGTTTACGGGGTTCCTACAATGAGCAGTTCTTC. Translation gives CASSLRGSYNEQFF.

The V and J genes are TRBV9 and TRBJ2-3; weak D call: TRBD1 (5 bases). The germline gives CDR1 SGDLS, CDR2 YYNGEE. CDR3 length: 16 amino acids. Trimming removed 0 bases at V and 1 base at J, with 12 bases between. CDR3 nucleotide sequence: TGTGCCAGCAGCGTAGGGCTCCTAGGGGGCACAGATACGCAGTATTTT. This gives the protein CASSVGLLGGTDTQYF.

The chain is built from TRBV6-2 or TRBV6-3 and TRBJ2-3, with D uncertain. This CDR3 is 14 amino acids long. The germline V gene encodes CDR1 MNHEY and CDR2 SVGEGT. The V end was cut by 5 bases, the J end by 2 bases, with 11 bases between. The CDR3 nucleotides read TGTGCCAGCAGTCTAACGAGCTCCACAGATACGCAGTATTTT. Protein: CASSLTSSTDTQYF.

The chain employs TRBV6-6 and TRBJ1-5, with D unresolved. The CDR3 totals 16 residues. The germline gives CDR1 MNHNY, CDR2 SVGAGI (reference sequence). Trimming took 2 bases from V and 2 from J, leaving 13 bases between them. The chain's CDR3 is CASSYSLGGGNQPQHF. CDR3 sequence (DNA): TGTGCCAGCAGTTACAGCCTAGGAGGTGGCAATCAGCCCCAGCATTTT.

This rearrangement joins TRBV7-2 to TRBJ2-7, with a weak D call TRBD1 (6 bases). The CDR3 runs to 15 residues. Germline CDR1 is SGHTA and CDR2 is FQGNSA. V was shortened by 1 base and J by 4 bases, with 14 bases between the two germline ends. The CDR3 protein is CASSLGPGHQYEQYF. Written as DNA, the CDR3 is TGTGCCAGCAGCTTAGGACCGGGACACCAATACGAGCAGTACTTC. Full variable domain (outside the CDR3, taken from reference TRBV7-2 and TRBJ2-7): GAGVSQSPSNKVTEKGKDVELRCDPISGHTALYWYRQSLGQGLEFLIYFQGNSAPDKSGLPSDRFSAERTGGSVSTLTIQRTQQEDSAVYLCASSLGPGHQYEQYFGPGTRLTVT.

This chain connects TRBV5-1 to TRBJ2-7, with D possibly TRBD1 on 5 matching bases. There are 14 residues in the CDR3. Looked up from germline, CDR1 is SGHRS and CDR2 is YFSETQ. Trimming removed 4 bases at V and 3 bases at J, with 14 bases between. CDR3 residues: CASSPQGRDYEQYF. The CDR3 coding sequence is TGCGCCAGCAGCCCCCAGGGCAGGGACTACGAGCAGTACTTC.

The chain uses TRBV11-3 and TRBJ2-1, with D unresolved. Trimming took off 6 bases at V and 6 bases at J, with 12 bases between the two ends. This CDR3 has 13 amino acids. Germline CDR1 SGHNT, CDR2 YENEEA. This CDR3 is CASRRFGVNEQFF. CDR3 DNA sequence: TGTGCCAGCAGGCGGTTCGGAGTCAATGAGCAGTTCTTC.

The chain is built from TRBV6-5 and TRBJ1-2; D remains unclear. There are 15 residues in the CDR3. Between the trimmed V and J ends, which lost 0 bases and 6 bases, there was a span of 14 bases. CDR1 MNHEY and CDR2 SVGAGI come from the germline V gene. CDR3 sequence reads: CASSYSRYGVNGYTF. For the CDR3, the DNA is TGTGCCAGCAGTTACTCGAGATACGGAGTCAATGGCTACACCTTC.

The chain has TRBV10-3 and TRBJ2-3; TRBD2 aligns across 15 bases. V was clipped by 10 bases and J by 4 bases; unmatched bases: 3. The CDR3 consists of 14 residues. Germline V gene lookup returns CDR1 ENHRY and CDR2 SYGVKD. The CDR3 nucleotides are TGTGCCACCAGGACTAGCGGGGGGGCAGATACGCAGTATTTT. This sequence encodes CATRTSGGADTQYF.

In this sample, this clone turned up a few times. J is TRBJ2-7 and V is TRBV5-1; D might be TRBD2 (6 bases). Per the germline V gene, CDR1 is SGHRS and CDR2 is YFSETQ. The length of the CDR3 is 15 residues. Between the trimmed V and J ends, which lost 0 bases and 0 bases, there was a span of 10 bases. This chain's CDR3 is CASSLGPSDSYEQYF. The DNA for the CDR3 is TGCGCCAGCAGCTTGGGTCCTAGCGACTCCTACGAGCAGTACTTC.

The chain has TRBV28 and TRBJ1-1; 10 bases are shared with TRBD1. J gave up 5 bases and V 4 bases, and 7 bases lay outside the gene matches. The CDR3 loop spans 15 amino acids. Germline CDR1 and CDR2: MDHEN and SYDVKM. The CDR3 sequence: CASSSQPGQGTEAFF. The CDR3 DNA follows: TGTGCCAGCAGTTCTCAGCCGGGACAGGGGACTGAAGCTTTCTTT.

The rearrangement joins TRBV7-9 to TRBJ2-5; 10 bases are shared with TRBD2. The CDR3 contains 16 residues. Germline CDR1 and CDR2: SEHNR and FQNEAQ (reference sequence). V was pared by 0 bases and J by 5 bases, with 6 bases of the junction left unmatched. This CDR3 is CASSLAAGGPHETQYF. The CDR3 region has the DNA TGTGCCAGCAGCTTAGCAGCGGGAGGGCCCCATGAGACCCAGTACTTC.

This chain joins TRBV6-6 and TRBJ2-2; a weak D match, TRBD1 (5 bases). The CDR3 sequence is 15 residues long. V was trimmed by 7 bases and J by 6 bases, leaving 18 bases between them. The germline CDR1 and CDR2 sequences are MNHNY and SVGAGI (reference sequence). The CDR3 protein is CASTLRQGVAGELFF. CDR3 nucleotides: TGTGCCAGCACCCTACGGCAGGGCGTCGCCGGGGAGCTGTTTTTT.

The chain employs TRBV7-2 and TRBJ2-7; no definite D call. Germline V CDR1 and CDR2: SGHTA, FQGNSA. The CDR3 sequence is 13 residues long. Trimming removed 5 bases at V and 2 bases at J, with 10 bases between. CDR3 DNA sequence: TGTGCCAGCAGCCTCGCCGCTACCTACGAGCAGTACTTC. This sequence encodes CASSLAATYEQYF. The full variable domain, with the rest looked up from reference TRBV7-2 and TRBJ2-7, is GAGVSQSPSNKVTEKGKDVELRCDPISGHTALYWYRQSLGQGLEFLIYFQGNSAPDKSGLPSDRFSAERTGGSVSTLTIQRTQQEDSAVYLCASSLAATYEQYFGPGTRLTVT.

The gene calls are TRBV18 and TRBJ2-7; D is perhaps TRBD1 (7 bases). The germline V gene encodes CDR1 KGHSH and CDR2 LQKENI. The CDR3 has 16 residues. Between the trimmed V and J ends, which lost 6 bases and 0 bases, there was a span of 18 bases. Here the CDR3 reads CASSSRAGQSSYEQYF. The CDR3 coding sequence is TGTGCCAGCTCTTCCCGTGCGGGACAGAGCTCCTACGAGCAGTACTTC.

The chain combines TRBV6-5 with TRBJ1-2, with no clear D. Germline CDR1 is MNHEY and CDR2 is SVGAGI. Trimming shortened V by 2 bases and J by 1 base, and 5 bases separated the two germline ends. The CDR3 contains 13 residues. The CDR3 loop is CASSYRLNYGYTF. DNA for the CDR3: TGTGCCAGCAGTTACAGACTTAACTATGGCTACACCTTC.

This clone was seen just once. The gene calls are TRBV9 and TRBJ2-5, with TRBD2 as a possible D gene (5 bases). Germline lookup yields CDR1 SGDLS and CDR2 YYNGEE. Trimming took off 0 bases at V and 1 base at J, with 10 bases between the two ends. The CDR3 is made up of 15 amino acids. The CDR3 protein is CASSVGRTRQETQYF. CDR3 bases: TGTGCCAGCAGCGTAGGCAGGACTCGCCAAGAGACCCAGTACTTC. Complete variable domain (other parts from reference TRBV9 and TRBJ2-5): DSGVTQTPKHLITATGQRVTLRCSPRSGDLSVYWYQQSLDQGLQFLIQYYNGEERAKGNILERFSAQQFPDLHSELNLSSLELGDSALYFCASSVGRTRQETQYFGPGTRLLVL.

The chain is built from TRBV6-6 and TRBJ1-3; perhaps TRBD1 as D (6 bases). Germline lookup yields CDR1 MNHNY and CDR2 SVGAGI (reference sequence). The CDR3 extends over 14 amino acids. The V gene lost 6 bases and the J gene lost 3 bases, with 12 bases spanning the gap. Here the CDR3 DNA reads TGTGCCAGCAGCGAGACAGGTTATGGAAACACCATATATTTT. This sequence encodes CASSETGYGNTIYF.

This clone was seen once. The chain recombines TRBV3-1 (or the pseudogene TRBV3-2) with TRBJ2-1, with 12 bases lining up with TRBD2. J gave up 10 bases and V 0 bases, and 7 bases lay outside the gene matches. Germline V lookup: CDR1 LGHDT, CDR2 YNNKEL (reference sequence). The CDR3 length is 16 residues. For the CDR3, the DNA is TGTGCCAGCAGCCAAGAAGCTAGCGGGGGGGCCTGGGAGCAGTTCTTC. It encodes CASSQEASGGAWEQFF.

For the CDR3, the DNA is TGTGCCAGCAGCCTCCGGACTAGCACCCCCGATACGCAGTATTTT. Translation: CASSLRTSTPDTQYF. The chain joins TRBV27 to TRBJ2-3; 8 bases fit TRBD2. The J segment lost 6 bases and the V segment lost 6 bases, leaving 11 bases of the junction unmatched. Germline V CDR1 and CDR2: MNHEY, SMNVEV (reference sequence). This CDR3 contains 15 residues.